This T cell receptor (beta chain) was captured in a study of blood T cell repertoires in COVID-19. This clone was picked up a small number of times. There are 15 residues in the CDR3. Germline-derived CDR1 and CDR2 are SGHDT and YYEEEE. The V gene end was trimmed by 4 bases and the J gene end by 5 bases; junction bases not matched to a gene: 3. How the authors handled the data: Reference gene primer amplification gave nucleated cell count estimates. The method was immunoSEQ multiplex PCR; TCRdb's version includes in-frame clones alone and lacks a portion of them. The DNA was the basis for D and trimming; V, J and clone size are from that table. In the table there are a few hundred thousand clones, about nine tenths of which are singletons.

The V call is TRBV5-6, the J call TRBJ1-6, with TRBD1 identical over 10 bases. Sequences were obtained from peripheral blood. This sequence was found in a woman aged 45-59 years with acute or convalescent COVID-19. The CDR3 loop is CASSPGQGDNSPLHF. DNA for the CDR3: TGTGCCAGCAGCCCCGGACAGGGGGATAATTCACCCCTCCACTTT.